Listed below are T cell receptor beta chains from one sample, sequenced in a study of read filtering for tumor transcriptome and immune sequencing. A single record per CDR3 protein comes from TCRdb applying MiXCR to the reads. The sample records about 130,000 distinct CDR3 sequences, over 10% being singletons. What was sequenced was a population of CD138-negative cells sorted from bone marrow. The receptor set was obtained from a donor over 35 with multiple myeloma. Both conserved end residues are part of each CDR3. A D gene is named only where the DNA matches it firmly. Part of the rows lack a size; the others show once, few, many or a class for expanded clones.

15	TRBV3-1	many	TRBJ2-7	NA	CASSQGSGSWNEQYF	TGTGCCAGCAGCCAAGGGAGCGGTAGTTGGAACGAGCAGTACTTC
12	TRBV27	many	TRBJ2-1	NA	CASSPTLGEQFF	TGTGCCAGCAGTCCCACCCTGGGGGAGCAGTTCTTC
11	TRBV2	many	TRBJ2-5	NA	CASQGGETQYF	TGTGCCTCCCAGGGCGGAGAGACCCAGTACTTC
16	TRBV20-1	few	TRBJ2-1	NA	CSARDEWGGSYNEQFF	TGCAGTGCTAGAGACGAGTGGGGTGGCTCCTACAATGAGCAGTTCTTC
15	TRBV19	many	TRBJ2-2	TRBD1	CASRGDSKNTGELFF	TGTGCCAGTAGGGGGGACAGCAAGAACACCGGGGAGCTGTTTTTT
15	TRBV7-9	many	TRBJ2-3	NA	CASSLASGPTDTQYF	TGTGCCAGCAGCTTAGCGTCGGGACCCACAGATACGCAGTATTTT
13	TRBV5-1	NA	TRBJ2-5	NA	CAGKDPAMKTQYF	TGCGCCGGCAAAGATCCTGCAATGAAGACCCAGTACTTC
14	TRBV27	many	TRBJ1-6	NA	CASLAQGRGSPLHF	TGTGCCAGTCTAGCACAGGGCCGGGGTTCACCCCTCCACTTT
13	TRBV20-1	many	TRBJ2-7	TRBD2	CRIESGSSYEQYF	TGCAGGATTGAAAGCGGGAGCTCCTACGAGCAGTACTTC
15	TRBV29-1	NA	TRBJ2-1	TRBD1	CSVTKGDSSYNEQFF	TGCAGCGTTACGAAGGGGGACAGTTCATACAATGAGCAGTTCTTC
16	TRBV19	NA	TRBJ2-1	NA	CASSKGGYSSYNEQLF	TGTGCCAGTAGCAAAGGGGGGTACAGCTCCTACAATGAGCAGCTCTTT
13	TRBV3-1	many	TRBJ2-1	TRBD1	CASSSQGYNEQFF	TGTGCCAGCAGCTCACAGGGGTACAATGAGCAGTTCTTC
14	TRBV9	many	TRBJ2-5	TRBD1	CASSPQGISETQYF	TGTGCCAGCAGCCCACAGGGGATCTCTGAGACCCAGTACTTC
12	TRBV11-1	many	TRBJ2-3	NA	CASRGNTDTQYF	TGTGCCAGCAGGGGAAACACAGATACGCAGTATTTT
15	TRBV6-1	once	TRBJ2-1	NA	CASRENTDLYNEQFF	TGTGCCAGCAGGGAAAACACCGACTTGTACAATGAGCAGTTCTTC
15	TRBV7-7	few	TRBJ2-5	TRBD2	CASTPTSGFQETQYF	TGTGCTAGCACCCCGACTAGCGGTTTCCAAGAGACCCAGTACTTC
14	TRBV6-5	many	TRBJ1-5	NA	CASSTGQGNRPQHF	TGTGCCAGCAGTACCGGTCAGGGTAATCGGCCCCAGCATTTT
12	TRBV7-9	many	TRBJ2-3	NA	CASSGSGDTQYF	TGTGCCAGCAGCGGAAGTGGGGATACGCAGTATTTT
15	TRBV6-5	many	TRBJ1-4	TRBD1	CASSAPGTGDEKLFF	TGTGCCAGCAGTGCCCCCGGGACAGGGGACGAAAAACTGTTTTTT
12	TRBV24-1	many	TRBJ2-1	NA	CATSDFRGEQFF	TGTGCCACCAGTGACTTTCGCGGTGAGCAGTTCTTC
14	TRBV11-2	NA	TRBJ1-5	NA	CASSGRDNNQPQHF	TGTGCCAGCAGCGGACGGGACAACAATCAGCCCCAGCATTTT
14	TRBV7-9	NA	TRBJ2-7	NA	CASSLQPSSYERYF	TGTGCCAGCAGCTTACAGCCCAGCTCCTACGAGCGGTACTTC
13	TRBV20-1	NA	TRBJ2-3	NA	CSARWGATDTQYF	TGCAGTGCTAGGTGGGGAGCCACAGATACGCAGTATTTT
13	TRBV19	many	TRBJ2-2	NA	CASRTPVLGELFF	TGTGCCAGCAGAACCCCTGTCCTCGGGGAGCTGTTTTTT
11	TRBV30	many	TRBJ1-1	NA	CAWADRSPAFF	TGTGCCTGGGCGGACAGAAGTCCAGCTTTCTTT
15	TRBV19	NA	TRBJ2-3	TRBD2	CASLRTSGATDTQYF	TGTGCCAGTCTCCGGACTAGCGGGGCCACAGATACGCAGTATTTT
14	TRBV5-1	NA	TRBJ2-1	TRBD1	CASNDRGGYNEQFF	TGCGCCAGCAATGACAGGGGAGGATACAATGAGCAGTTCTTC